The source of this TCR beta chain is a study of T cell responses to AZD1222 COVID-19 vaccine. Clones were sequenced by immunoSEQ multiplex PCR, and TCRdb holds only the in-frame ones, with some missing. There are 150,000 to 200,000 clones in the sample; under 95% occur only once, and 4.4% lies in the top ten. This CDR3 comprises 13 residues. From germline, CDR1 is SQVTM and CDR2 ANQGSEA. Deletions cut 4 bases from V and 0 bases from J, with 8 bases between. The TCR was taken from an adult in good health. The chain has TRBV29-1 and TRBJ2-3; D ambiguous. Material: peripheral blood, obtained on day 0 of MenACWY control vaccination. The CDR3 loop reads CSVGASSTDTQYF. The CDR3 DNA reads TGCAGCGTTGGGGCCTCTAGCACAGATACGCAGTATTTT.